The clone carrying this TCR beta chain showed up many times. This entry comes from a study of T cells in Graves' hyperthyroidism and ophthalmopathy. Using RNA transcripts as the source, TCR beta CDR3 regions were amplified. HTBI primers drove first-round RT-PCR of the TCR CDR3. Via MiXCR, TCRdb re-called the multiplex PCR reads, giving one row per CDR3 protein. The table includes approximately 400,000 distinct CDR3 sequences, approximately 13% detected once. In making diagnoses, clinical symptoms, serum thyroxine and TRAb, thyroid ultrasound and orbital computed tomography were all used. The sequenced sample was blood. The TCR was taken from a man younger than 45 with Graves' hyperthyroidism that later progressed to Graves' ophthalmopathy.

The CDR3 region has the DNA TGTGCCAGCGCCCTGGCGGGCCCTAATGAAAAACTGTTTTTT. Its protein product is CASALAGPNEKLFF. This chain uses TRBV12-3 or TRBV12-4 with TRBJ1-4, with D unresolved. V lost 8 bases, J lost 3 bases, and 13 bases lay in between. The CDR3 is 14 residues long.